This is a list of T cell receptor beta chains from one sample in a study of T cell changes during pregnancy in multiple sclerosis. Here immunoSEQ multiplex PCR was the method, and the copy in TCRdb shows in-frame clones only, minus some. This table has 50,000 to 75,000 clones, 91% appearing once. Sequencing was performed on peripheral blood, taken in the third trimester of pregnancy. These receptor sequences come from a female donor in good health, enrolled as a control in a pregnancy study. CDR3s include the opening cysteine and the closing phenylalanine or tryptophan. The D gene is left open where the match is weak. Size is omitted from some rows. Given values are once, few, many or a class for expanded clones.

>.|TRBJ1-6|TRBV28|.
TGTGCCAGCAGTCTCGGGTCGAGCTCCTATAATTCACCCCTCCACTTT
CASSLGSSSYNSPLHF
>.|TRBJ2-1|TRBV6-5|TRBD2
TGTGCCAGCAGCCTAGCGGAGAACAATGAGCAGTTCTTC
CASSLAENNEQFF
>.|TRBJ2-1|TRBV15|.
TGTGCCACCAGCAGCACAGGGAGCTCCTACAATGAGCAGTTCTTC
CATSSTGSSYNEQFF
>.|TRBJ2-7|TRBV28|.
TGTGCCAGCAGTTTAACTTGGTCCTCCTACGAGCAGTACTTC
CASSLTWSSYEQYF
>.|TRBJ2-2|TRBV7-2|TRBD2
TGTGCCAGCAGCTTAGTGGCTCTAGCGGGAGTGGCCCAGGAGCTGTTTTTT
CASSLVALAGVAQELFF
>.|TRBJ1-3|TRBV6-1|.
TGTGCCAGCAGTGGAGACAGATACTCTGGAAACACCATATATTTT
CASSGDRYSGNTIYF
>.|TRBJ2-2|TRBV27|TRBD2
TGTGCCAGCAGTTTATACTCGGGACTAGCGGCCACCGGGGAGCTGTTTTTT
CASSLYSGLAATGELFF
>.|TRBJ1-2|TRBV5-6|TRBD1
TGTGCCAGCAGCTTGTGGTCCGCTTCCCAACAGGGGGTCGGCTACACCTTC
CASSLWSASQQGVGYTF
>.|TRBJ2-3|TRBV7-8|TRBD2
TGTGCCAGCAGCCAGAAACGGACTAGCGGGACCACAGATACGCAGTATTTT
CASSQKRTSGTTDTQYF
>.|TRBJ2-2|TRBV7-9|.
TGTGCCAGCAGCTCGAACCTAGTGGCCGGGGAGCTGTTTTTT
CASSSNLVAGELFF
>.|TRBJ2-2|TRBV5-1|.
TGCGCCAGCAGCTTGGACGGGAACACCGGGGAGCTGTTTTTT
CASSLDGNTGELFF
>.|TRBJ2-5|TRBV28|.
TGTGCCAGTTTCCCCCCCGGGGGAGTACAAGAGACCCAGTACTTC
CASFPPGGVQETQYF
>once|TRBJ2-7|TRBV28|.
TGTGCCAGCAGGATCCCCGGGGGGCCGGGCGAGCAGTACTTC
CASRIPGGPGEQYF
>.|TRBJ2-1|TRBV5-4|.
TGTGCCAGCAGCCCCACCAGCGAGTCACACAATGAGCAGTTCTTC
CASSPTSESHNEQFF
>.|TRBJ1-3|TRBV9|TRBD1
TGTGCCAGCAGCGTGACCGGGACAGGGGGCGCAGACACCATATATTTT
CASSVTGTGGADTIYF
>.|TRBJ1-3|TRBV18|.
TGTGCCAGCGAACAGGGTCGTGGAAACACCATATATTTT
CASEQGRGNTIYF
>.|TRBJ1-1|TRBV5-1|TRBD1
TGCGCCAGCAGCCACGACAGGGACGGCACTGAAGCTTTCTTT
CASSHDRDGTEAFF
>.|TRBJ1-5|TRBV27|.
TGTGCCAGCAGACCAACAGGGCCAGGGGGCAATCAGCCCCAGCATTTT
CASRPTGPGGNQPQHF
>.|TRBJ2-5|TRBV5-1|.
TGCGCCAGCAGCTTGGTGACGTCTCCCCCGGACAGTTCAAAAGAGACCCAGTACTTC
CASSLVTSPPDSSKETQYF
>.|TRBJ2-2|TRBV7-6|.
TGTGCCAGCAGCCTCTCAGGGGGGCAGGGAGGTACCGGGGAGCTGTTTTTT
CASSLSGGQGGTGELFF
>.|TRBJ2-1|TRBV2|TRBD2
TGTGCCAGCAGCCGGGAGGTCCCCTACAATGAGCAGTTCTTC
CASSREVPYNEQFF
>once|TRBJ2-7|TRBV18|.
TGTGCCAGCTCACCCAAGCGGGTCTCCGTCTTCGAGCAGTACTTC
CASSPKRVSVFEQYF
>.|TRBJ1-5|TRBV10-3|.
TGTGCCATCAGTGAGTCTGAGAGAAATCAGCCCCAGCATTTT
CAISESERNQPQHF
>.|TRBJ1-2|TRBV5-5|.
TGTGCCAGCAGCCCTGACAGTTATGGCTACACCTTC
CASSPDSYGYTF
>once|TRBJ2-5|TRBV10-2|.
TGCGCCAGCAGTGAGCTTGGGACACCTCAAGAGACCCAGTACTTC
CASSELGTPQETQYF
>.|TRBJ2-7|TRBV5-1|.
TGCGCCAGCAGCTCGGATCACCCGAGGTACGAGCAGTACTTC
CASSSDHPRYEQYF
>.|TRBJ2-7|TRBV15|TRBD1
TGTGCCACCAGCAGAGAACAGGGGGCTGGATACGAGCAGTACTTC
CATSREQGAGYEQYF
>.|TRBJ1-2|TRBV5-4|.
TGTGCCAGCAGCTTGGTCTTCAGGCTCAGCTATGGCTACACCTTC
CASSLVFRLSYGYTF
>.|TRBJ2-7|TRBV19|.
TGTGCCAGTAGTCCGGGGGCCTACGAGCAGTACTTC
CASSPGAYEQYF
>once|TRBJ1-1|TRBV19|TRBD1
TGTGCCAGTAGTAAAGGACAGGGGATGGGGACTGAAGCTTTCTTT
CASSKGQGMGTEAFF
>.|TRBJ2-7|TRBV5-1|.
TGCGCCAGCAGCTTGTACCAGGGCTACGAGCAGTACTTC
CASSLYQGYEQYF
>.|TRBJ1-2|TRBV6-5|TRBD1
TGTGCCAGCAGGGAGACAGGGGGCTCGCTTGGCTACACCTTC
CASRETGGSLGYTF